The entry below describes one T cell receptor beta chain. It lacks a known antigen. No quality values exist for individual bases; no much larger clone is one base distant. Library preparation used the immunoSEQ multiplex PCR assay. For TCR sequencing, RNA was extracted from every sample and reverse transcribed into cDNA to serve as template. SuperScript III was used to make first-strand cDNA, primed with a 2:1 mix of oligo-dT and random hexamers. A synthetic immune receptor repertoire was used to measure amplification bias, and any remaining bias was corrected computationally. In the authors' own workflow: Raw reads were preprocessed to remove errors, and CDR3 was defined by IMGT conventions from the conserved cysteine to phenylalanine. Clonality was computed as 1 minus the Shannon entropy, with the entropy normalized by log2 of the number of productive unique TCRs. Whether scalp clones were CD4 or CD8 was inferred by matching scalp TCRbeta sequences against CD4 and CD8 repertoires sorted from blood. This immuneACCESS table, as held by TCRdb, lists in-frame sequences with V and J called but not all clones. Of the missing ones, under half trace to an unresolved V gene in checked studies; the others have no known cause. D and trimming come from the DNA, and the V and J calls and clone size come from that table. The sample records roughly 230,000 clones, over 40% of which are singletons. Jointly, the top ten make up over 2% of the sample.

This specimen comes from a study of CD8+ T cells in alopecia areata (dated by TCRdb to 2017 to 2018). Study-level background: The treated patients took part in an open-label pilot trial in which moderate-to-severe alopecia areata was treated with oral tofacitinib at 5 to 10 mg twice daily. In both human patients and the C3H/HeJ mouse model, the study applied high-throughput TCRbeta sequencing to look at T cell clonal expansion in alopecia areata. Human TCRbeta sequencing covered scalp tissue and sorted CD4+ and CD8+ peripheral blood T cells from patchy and totalis/universalis alopecia areata patients and healthy controls. immunoSEQ multiplex PCR using 35 Vbeta forward primers and 13 Jbeta reverse primers was used to amplify TCRbeta CDR3 regions. Clonality in the scalp was compared among normal scalp (n=4), patchy alopecia areata scalp (n=8), and alopecia totalis/universalis scalp (n=8). RNA was extracted with the PAXgene miRNA kit for fixed scalp, the miRNeasy kit for PBMCs, and the RNeasy kit for mouse skin. Patients stayed on tofacitinib for 6 to 18 months and then had 6 months of follow-up off drug so that delayed response and recurrence could be assessed. For the treated patients, the SALT score, which quantifies what percentage of scalp surface area is affected, served as the measure of disease severity. Patients on tofacitinib were biopsied at baseline and after 4 and 24 weeks of treatment, and several of the patients also had a later scalp biopsy. The paper's findings and limits, for the study overall: With tofacitinib, both scalp clonality and the number of expanded CD8+ clones among the top 100 scalp clones went down significantly. During tofacitinib treatment, many expanded lesional clones remained in scalp and blood, and this persistence may partly explain relapse after treatment is stopped. Because the treated cohort was small and had just a single nonresponder, larger studies are needed to establish links between baseline CD8+ expansion and response. Unlike mouse skin, where gammadelta T cells dominate, normal human skin contains resident alphabeta T cells that get sequenced too, which complicates analysis of the scalp TCR repertoire. Lesional scalp, especially in alopecia totalis/universalis, showed higher clonality and more expanded CD8+ clones than normal scalp, suggesting antigenic drive. Shared TCR sequences between patients were less evident than in mice, which may be partly attributable to HLA diversity in the patient population.

The germline V gene sets CDR1 to SGHTA and CDR2 to FQGNSA. V was cut back by 4 bases and J by 3 bases, leaving a gap of 13 bases between them. Including cysteine and phenylalanine, the CDR3 has 14 amino acids. CDR3 DNA only is kept here, 42 bases in frame from base 1. The sample's treatment or condition label, decoded: oral pan-JAK inhibitor, 5-10 mg twice daily. Peripheral blood and lesional scalp punch biopsies were obtained from patients with alopecia areata. After PBMCs were isolated by density centrifugation and stained for CD3, CD4 and CD8, a FACSAria was used to sort CD4+ and CD8+ T cells. The receptor chain draws on TRBV7-2 and TRBJ2-7; the D gene could be either TRBD1 or TRBD2, each agreeing at 5 bases. The material was CD4+ T cells sorted from blood, obtained at approximately week 37, from a patient treated with tofacitinib. This clonotype was obtained from a human donor with alopecia areata. The CDR3 corresponds to CASSSTRGSYEQYF. The DNA is as follows: TGTGCCAGCAGCTCCACGAGGGGCAGCTACGAGCAGTACTTC.